This TCR beta chain was observed in a study of blood T cell repertoires in COVID-19. Study-wide context: Specimens from acute and convalescent COVID-19 originated in the United States, Italy and Spain. Sources were T cells, B-cell-depleted T cells, or PBMCs; the material itself was cDNA or gDNA.

CDR1 and CDR2 (germline): SGHRS, YFSETQ. The ends were cut back, 2 bases at V and 3 bases at J, with 12 bases in the middle. There are 14 residues in the CDR3. Authors' methods: Reference gene primer amplification in the assay estimated nucleated cell counts. This table comes from immunoSEQ multiplex PCR, and its TCRdb copy is limited to in-frame clones, with some not included. That table gives V, J and clone size, and the DNA gave D and trimming. The sample consists of 150,000 to 200,000 clones, roughly 70% of them appearing once. This clone was seen a handful of times. V is TRBV5-1 and J is TRBJ2-7, with D maybe TRBD2 (6 bases). The clonotype originates from a woman of 80 years or more with acute or convalescent COVID-19. The specimen was peripheral blood. In DNA form, the CDR3 reads TGCGCCAGCAGCTTTAACGGGGGAAACTACGAGCAGTACTTC. It codes for CASSFNGGNYEQYF. The variable domain in full, completed from reference TRBV5-1 and TRBJ2-7, reads KAGVTQTPRYLIKTRGQQVTLSCSPISGHRSVSWYQQTPGQGLQFLFEYFSETQRNKGNFPGRFSGRQFSNSRSEMNVSTLELGDSALYLCASSFNGGNYEQYFGPGTRLTVT.